This TCR beta chain originates from a study of T cell responses to AZD1222 COVID-19 vaccine. Notes on the study in general: Most donors were white British, females outnumbered males, and clonal diversity was possibly underestimated. Compared with day 0, the breadth and depth of the Spike-specific TCR repertoire rose significantly after two doses of AZD1222. Dominant at 160-218 and 743-854, vaccine-associated CD4 TCRs also spanned spike. Close to half of spike-specific TCRs reportedly recognize unmutated variant regions.

Method: immunoSEQ multiplex PCR; TCRdb's copy keeps in-frame clones and lacks some. The sample has 84,000 or so clones; around 90% are singletons. For this clone: Its antigen is not known.

The sample here was peripheral blood, taken on day 0 of MenACWY control vaccination. The receptor comes from an adult in good health.

CDR3 nucleotide sequence: TGTGCCAGCAGCGTCGATGTAGCCTACTCTGGAAACACCATATATTTT. Translating it yields CASSVDVAYSGNTIYF. V is TRBV9 and J is TRBJ1-3; D gene unclear. CDR3 length: 16 amino acids. Trimming took off 2 bases at V and 0 bases at J, with 12 bases between the two ends. Germline assignment: CDR1 SGDLS and CDR2 YYNGEE.